This TCR beta chain stems from a study of shared clonotypes between healthy human individuals. At the deep level, the assay was run. As handled by the study authors: Sequence data from immunoSEQ were junction-only and lacked quality scores; consequently, filtering differed. Data came from immunoSEQ multiplex PCR; TCRdb stores just in-frame clones and leaves some out. The V and J calls and clone size are taken from that table; D and trimming were inferred from the DNA. Among about 470,000 clones listed, around 79% were seen once. Donation came from healthy HIV-negative adults that had no recent acute infections or vaccinations. Unsorted samples relied on 80 million to 90 million PBMCs, which served as the source of genomic DNA. Germline loops: CDR1 SEHNR, CDR2 FQNEAQ (reference sequence). Unmatched junction bases numbered 5, after V lost 5 bases and J lost 2 bases. CDR3 length: 15 amino acids.

The chain has TRBV7-9 and TRBJ1-5; 8 bases fit TRBD1. The sequenced sample consisted of PBMCs. The receptor's source is a woman between 35 and 50 years old in good health. Some clones in this sample may be carry-over from other donors' samples. The DNA of the CDR3 is TGTGCCAGCAGCCCATCGGACAGGGGCAATCAGCCCCAGCATTTT. It codes for CASSPSDRGNQPQHF.